This TCR beta chain was identified in a study of blood T cell repertoires in COVID-19. Overall study: Donors in the United States, Italy and Spain gave samples during acute or convalescent COVID-19. T cells, B-cell-depleted T cells, or PBMCs provided the cDNA or gDNA that served as material.

Clones were read by immunoSEQ multiplex PCR, and TCRdb kept only the in-frame ones, dropping some. This sample has about 100,000 clones, with 90% found just once. CDR3 length equals 14 residues. V shed 0 bases and J shed 6 bases, with 8 bases lying between them. Looked up from germline, CDR1 is MNHEY and CDR2 is SVGAGI. The chain is built from TRBV6-5 and TRBJ2-2, with D tentatively TRBD2 (5 bases). The sample consisted of peripheral blood. This sequence originates from a man in his sixties with acute or convalescent COVID-19. The DNA of the CDR3 is TGTGCCAGCAGTTACTCGGCAGCGGCCGGGGAGCTGTTTTTT. Amino acids: CASSYSAAAGELFF.